The rows below give T cell receptor beta chains drawn from one sample of a study of blood T cell repertoires in COVID-19. Data came from immunoSEQ multiplex PCR; TCRdb stores just in-frame clones and leaves some out. This table holds 230,000 or so clones, 90% found once. Sequenced input: peripheral blood. The source is a woman aged 55-70 years with COVID-19, enrolled during active disease. The CDR3 runs from the conserved cysteine through the conserved F or W. The D gene is left open where the match is weak. Clone size, where shown, is once, few, many, or a class for clones that have expanded.

>NA|few|TRBV7-6|TRBJ2-1
TGTGCCAGCAGCAATAACAGGGTAGGTGAGCAGTTCTTC
CASSNNRVGEQFF
>TRBD1|NA|TRBV5-4|TRBJ1-6
TGTGCCAGCAGCACCCGGGACAGGCTTGCAGCCCTCCACTTT
CASSTRDRLAALHF
>TRBD2|NA|TRBV11-2|TRBJ2-3
TGTGCCAGCAGCGTAGGTTTAGCGGGGGGCCCCTGGACGCAGTATTTT
CASSVGLAGGPWTQYF
>NA|NA|TRBV4-3|TRBJ1-5
TGCGCCAGCAGCCAAGATCTACAGGGCAATCAGCCCCAGCATTTT
CASSQDLQGNQPQHF
>NA|NA|TRBV15|TRBJ2-3
TGTGCCACCAGCAGATCCGCGGGGGCGGGGACCACAGATACGCAGTATTTT
CATSRSAGAGTTDTQYF
>NA|NA|TRBV5-5|TRBJ1-1
TGTGCCAGCAGCTTGTCGGGATTATCCGAAGCTTTCTTT
CASSLSGLSEAFF
>NA|NA|TRBV6-5|TRBJ2-7
TGTGCCAGCAGTTCCCGGGACAATACGTACGAGCAGTACTTC
CASSSRDNTYEQYF
>NA|NA|TRBV11-2|TRBJ1-2
TGTGCCAGCAGCTTACTATATGGCTACACCTTC
CASSLLYGYTF
>TRBD1|NA|TRBV19|TRBJ2-5
TGTGCCAGTAGTGTGGGACAGGGGGCGAAGGAGACCCAGTACTTC
CASSVGQGAKETQYF
>NA|NA|TRBV6-5|TRBJ1-2
TGTGCCAGCAGTTACGGGGCAGGGGAGGGCTACACCTTC
CASSYGAGEGYTF
>NA|NA|TRBV4-2|TRBJ1-6
TGTGCCAGCAGCCCTTATCCAGGGGCAGTCCTCCACTTT
CASSPYPGAVLHF
>TRBD1|NA|TRBV9|TRBJ1-1
TGTGCCAGCAGCGTAGTCGGCGCAGGGGGAAGCACTGAAGCTTTCTTT
CASSVVGAGGSTEAFF
>NA|NA|TRBV3-1/TRBV3-2|TRBJ1-2
TGTGCCAGCAGCCAAGTGGCAGGGGAATCCTATGGCTACACCTTC
CASSQVAGESYGYTF
>TRBD1|NA|TRBV4-3|TRBJ1-6
TGCGCCAGCAGCCAACAGGGGGCTGATAATTCACCCCTCCACTTT
CASSQQGADNSPLHF
>TRBD1|once|TRBV7-9|TRBJ2-3
TGTGCCAGCAGCCCAACTTCAGGGGGCCGCACAGATACGCAGTATTTT
CASSPTSGGRTDTQYF
>NA|NA|TRBV29-1|TRBJ2-2
TGCAGCGTTCCTCGGCCAGGCTACGGGGAGCTGTTTTTT
CSVPRPGYGELFF
>TRBD1|NA|TRBV6-5|TRBJ2-2
TGTGCCAGCAGGGACAGGGACAACACCGGGGAGCTGTTTTTT
CASRDRDNTGELFF
>NA|NA|TRBV7-2|TRBJ1-6
TGTGCCAGCAGCCCCGGCGCTGGGGGGGTACCCGCTCTTAATTCACCCCTCCACTTT
CASSPGAGGVPALNSPLHF
>TRBD1|NA|TRBV4-1|TRBJ1-4
TGCGCCAGCAGCCAAGAAGGGGGCTTGAGGGCTAATGAAAAACTGTTTTTT
CASSQEGGLRANEKLFF
>NA|NA|TRBV7-2|TRBJ1-2
TGTGCCAGCAGCTCGGATACAGGGTCTAACTATGGCTACACCTTC
CASSSDTGSNYGYTF
>TRBD2|once|TRBV27|TRBJ2-1
TGTGCCAGCAGTCAGCGACTAGCGGGGGTTTATGAGCAGTTCTTC
CASSQRLAGVYEQFF
>NA|NA|TRBV30|TRBJ1-1
TGTGCCTGGAGTGCGCTATTCGCTGAAGCTTTCTTT
CAWSALFAEAFF
>TRBD2|NA|TRBV5-1|TRBJ2-3
TGCGCCAGCAGCTTGACTAGCGGGGCTTCCACAGATACGCAGTATTTT
CASSLTSGASTDTQYF
>TRBD1|NA|TRBV5-1|TRBJ1-1
TGCGCCAGCAGCAAGGGACAGGGCGTCACTGAAGCTTTCTTT
CASSKGQGVTEAFF
>NA|NA|TRBV30|TRBJ1-2
TGTGCCTGGAGAACCGGGGGGGTGGACTATGGCTACACCTTC
CAWRTGGVDYGYTF
>TRBD1|NA|TRBV5-4|TRBJ1-2
TGTGCCAGCAGCTCGACAGGGGGGTATGGCTACACCTTC
CASSSTGGYGYTF
>NA|once|TRBV3-1/TRBV3-2|TRBJ2-5
TGTGCCAGCAGCCAAGGCGGCGGCCGAGAGACCCAGTACTTC
CASSQGGGRETQYF
>NA|NA|TRBV6-2/TRBV6-3|TRBJ1-5
TGTGCCAGCAGTTACGGGGGGGGTAGCAATCAGCCCCAGCATTTT
CASSYGGGSNQPQHF
>TRBD1|once|TRBV7-3|TRBJ1-1
TGTGCCAGCAGCTCAGGGGGAACTGAAGCTTTCTTT
CASSSGGTEAFF
>NA|NA|TRBV19|TRBJ2-7
TGTGCCAGTAGGGACGGACAGTCCTACGAGCAGTACTTC
CASRDGQSYEQYF
>NA|NA|TRBV19|TRBJ1-1
TGTGCCAGTAATAAAGGGGTGAGCACTGAAGCTTTCTTT
CASNKGVSTEAFF
>TRBD1|NA|TRBV30|TRBJ1-2
TGTGCCTGGAGTCCGACAGGGGCCTATGGCTACACCTTC
CAWSPTGAYGYTF
>TRBD1|NA|TRBV19|TRBJ1-5
TGTGCCAGTAGCGCGGGACAGGGCCTTTATCAGCCCCAGCATTTT
CASSAGQGLYQPQHF
>TRBD1|NA|TRBV18|TRBJ2-4
TGTGCCAGCTCAATAGAACAATCCGGGACAGGGTCCCCTGGAGCCAAAAACATTCAGTACTTC
CASSIEQSGTGSPGAKNIQYF
>NA|NA|TRBV11-3|TRBJ1-3
TGTGCCAGCAGCCCCGGAGGGGAAACCATATATTTT
CASSPGGETIYF
>NA|NA|TRBV7-9|TRBJ1-1
TGTGCCAGCAGCTTAGCAGCAGGGCAGAACACTGAAGCTTTCTTT
CASSLAAGQNTEAFF
>NA|NA|TRBV6-2/TRBV6-3|TRBJ1-5
TGTGCCAGCAGTTACTCTGGGGGAGGTCAGCCCCAGCATTTT
CASSYSGGGQPQHF
>TRBD1|NA|TRBV9|TRBJ1-2
TGTGCCAGCAGCGAAGGGACAGATTATGGCTACACCTTC
CASSEGTDYGYTF
>NA|NA|TRBV11-3|TRBJ2-1
TGTGCCAGCAGCTTAGATCACCTACAGAATGAGCAGTTCTTC
CASSLDHLQNEQFF
>NA|NA|TRBV4-1|TRBJ1-6
TGCGCCAGCAGCCAAGATAAAGGGAGTTCACCCCTCCACTTT
CASSQDKGSSPLHF
>NA|NA|TRBV27|TRBJ1-1
TGTGCCAGCAGTCCACAGGGTTACGGCACTGAAGCTTTCTTT
CASSPQGYGTEAFF
>TRBD1|NA|TRBV5-1|TRBJ2-1
TGCGCCAGCTATGAGACGACAGGGGATGAGCAGTTCTTC
CASYETTGDEQFF
>NA|NA|TRBV11-2|TRBJ2-2
TGTGCCAGCAGCTTAGCTCTGGGGGCAAACACCGGGGAGCTGTTTTTT
CASSLALGANTGELFF
>NA|NA|TRBV4-3|TRBJ1-2
TGCGCCAGCAGCCAAGATCCTACCCGACAGACAGTCTATGGCTACACCTTC
CASSQDPTRQTVYGYTF
>TRBD1|NA|TRBV12-5|TRBJ1-1
TGTGCTAGTGGTTTGGTACAAAGGGGGCAGGGGGACACTGAAGCTTTCTTT
CASGLVQRGQGDTEAFF
>NA|NA|TRBV7-4|TRBJ1-1
TGTGCCAGCAGTGACCGGGACACCCGGGGTGAAGCTTTCTTT
CASSDRDTRGEAFF
>NA|NA|TRBV5-6|TRBJ2-5
TGTGCCAGCAGCCCTGGACAGCCGTACCAAGAGACCCAGTACTTC
CASSPGQPYQETQYF
>TRBD1|NA|TRBV19|TRBJ2-1
TGTGCCAGTAGCCATGGGACAGGGGGCGAGCAGTTCTTC
CASSHGTGGEQFF
>NA|once|TRBV25-1|TRBJ2-3
TGTGCCAGCAGTCCCACAGTGGCAGATACGCAGTATTTT
CASSPTVADTQYF
>TRBD1|few|TRBV6-5|TRBJ1-6
TGTGCCAGCAAGCCCACCGGGACAGGAGGTTCACCCCTCCACTTT
CASKPTGTGGSPLHF
>NA|NA|TRBV19|TRBJ1-3
TGTGCCAGTAATCGCCAGATCTCTGGAAACACCATATATTTT
CASNRQISGNTIYF
>NA|NA|TRBV28|TRBJ1-5
TGTGCCAGCACCCCCGCAGGGGCAGACATATACGGTAGCAATCAGCCCCAGCATTTT
CASTPAGADIYGSNQPQHF